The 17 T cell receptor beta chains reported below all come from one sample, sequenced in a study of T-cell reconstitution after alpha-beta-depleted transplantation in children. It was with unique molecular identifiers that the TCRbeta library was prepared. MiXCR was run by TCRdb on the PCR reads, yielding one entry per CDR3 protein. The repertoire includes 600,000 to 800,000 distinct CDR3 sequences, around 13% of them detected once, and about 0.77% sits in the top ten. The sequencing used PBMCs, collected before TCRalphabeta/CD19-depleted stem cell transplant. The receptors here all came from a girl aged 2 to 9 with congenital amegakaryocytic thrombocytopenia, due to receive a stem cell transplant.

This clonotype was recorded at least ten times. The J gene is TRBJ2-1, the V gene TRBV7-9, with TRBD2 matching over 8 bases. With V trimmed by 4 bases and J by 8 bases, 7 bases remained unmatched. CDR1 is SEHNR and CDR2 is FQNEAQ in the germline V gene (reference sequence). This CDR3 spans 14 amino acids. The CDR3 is CASSSSGSGDEQFF. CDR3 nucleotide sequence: TGTGCCAGCAGCTCCAGCGGGAGTGGGGATGAGCAGTTCTTC.

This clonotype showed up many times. The CDR3 here is CSASGQATYKRTQYF. As DNA, the CDR3 is TGCAGTGCCTCGGGACAGGCGACCTACAAGAGAACCCAGTACTTC. This chain uses TRBV20-1 with TRBJ2-5; 8 positions match TRBD1. After removal of 6 bases from V and 8 bases from J, the junction contained 17 bases not matched to a gene. CDR3 length: 15 amino acids. Per the germline V gene, CDR1 is DFQATT and CDR2 is SNEGSKA (reference sequence).

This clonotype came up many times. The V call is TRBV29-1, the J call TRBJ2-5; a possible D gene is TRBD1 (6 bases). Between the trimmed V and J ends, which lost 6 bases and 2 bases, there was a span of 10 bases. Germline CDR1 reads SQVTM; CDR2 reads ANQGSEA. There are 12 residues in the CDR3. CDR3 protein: CSVDGQQETQYF. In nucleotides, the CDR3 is TGCAGCGTCGATGGACAGCAAGAGACCCAGTACTTC.

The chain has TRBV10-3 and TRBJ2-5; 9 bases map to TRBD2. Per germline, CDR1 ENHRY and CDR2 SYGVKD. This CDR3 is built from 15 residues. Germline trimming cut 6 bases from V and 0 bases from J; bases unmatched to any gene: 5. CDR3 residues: CAIRDASGNQETQYF. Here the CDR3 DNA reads TGTGCCATCAGAGATGCTAGCGGGAACCAAGAGACCCAGTACTTC.

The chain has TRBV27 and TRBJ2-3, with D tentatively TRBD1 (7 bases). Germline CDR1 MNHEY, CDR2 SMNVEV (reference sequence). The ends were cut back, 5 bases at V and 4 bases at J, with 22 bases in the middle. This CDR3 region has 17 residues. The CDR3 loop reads CASSPRGVGGRADTQYF. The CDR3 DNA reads TGTGCCAGCAGTCCCAGGGGGGTAGGGGGCCGGGCAGATACGCAGTATTTT.

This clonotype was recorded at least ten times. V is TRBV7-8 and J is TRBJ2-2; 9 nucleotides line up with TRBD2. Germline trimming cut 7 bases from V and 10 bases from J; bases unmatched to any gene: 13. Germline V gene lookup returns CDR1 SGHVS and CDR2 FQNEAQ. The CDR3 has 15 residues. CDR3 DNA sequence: TGTGCCAGCACTCTAGCGGGAAAATCGCTAGAGGAGCTGTTTTTT. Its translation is CASTLAGKSLEELFF.

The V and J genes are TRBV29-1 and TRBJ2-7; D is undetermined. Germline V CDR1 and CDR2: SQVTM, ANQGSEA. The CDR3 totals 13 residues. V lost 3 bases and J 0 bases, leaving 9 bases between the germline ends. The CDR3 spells CSVEVGISYEQYF. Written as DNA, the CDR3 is TGCAGCGTTGAGGTGGGAATCTCCTACGAGCAGTACTTC.

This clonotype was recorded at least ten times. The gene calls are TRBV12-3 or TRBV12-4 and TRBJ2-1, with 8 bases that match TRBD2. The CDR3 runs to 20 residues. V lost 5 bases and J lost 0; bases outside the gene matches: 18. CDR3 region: CASSPSLTRPTSGSYNEQFF. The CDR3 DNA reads TGTGCCAGCAGTCCGTCGTTGACTCGCCCCACTAGCGGCTCCTACAATGAGCAGTTCTTC.

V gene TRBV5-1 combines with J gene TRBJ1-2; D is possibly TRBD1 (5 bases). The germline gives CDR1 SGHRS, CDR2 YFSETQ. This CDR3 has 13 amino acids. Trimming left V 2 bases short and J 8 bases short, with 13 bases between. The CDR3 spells CASSFTGEGGYTF. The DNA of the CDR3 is TGCGCCAGCAGCTTTACGGGGGAAGGCGGCTACACCTTC. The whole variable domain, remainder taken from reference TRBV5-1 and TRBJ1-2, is KAGVTQTPRYLIKTRGQQVTLSCSPISGHRSVSWYQQTPGQGLQFLFEYFSETQRNKGNFPGRFSGRQFSNSRSEMNVSTLELGDSALYLCASSFTGEGGYTFGSGTRLTVV.

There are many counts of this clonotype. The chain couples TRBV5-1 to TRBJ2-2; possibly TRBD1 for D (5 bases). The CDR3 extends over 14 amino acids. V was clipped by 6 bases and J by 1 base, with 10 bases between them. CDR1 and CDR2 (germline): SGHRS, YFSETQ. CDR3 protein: CASTPTGNTGELFF. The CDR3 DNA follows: TGCGCCAGCACCCCTACAGGGAACACCGGGGAGCTGTTTTTT.

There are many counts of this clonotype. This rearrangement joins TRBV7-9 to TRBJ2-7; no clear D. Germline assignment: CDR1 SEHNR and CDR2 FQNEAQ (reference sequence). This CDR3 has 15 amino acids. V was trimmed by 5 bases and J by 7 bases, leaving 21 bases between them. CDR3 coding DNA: TGTGCCAGCAGCCGAGAGACGGTAATTTATCCGGAGCAGTACTTC. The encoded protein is CASSRETVIYPEQYF.

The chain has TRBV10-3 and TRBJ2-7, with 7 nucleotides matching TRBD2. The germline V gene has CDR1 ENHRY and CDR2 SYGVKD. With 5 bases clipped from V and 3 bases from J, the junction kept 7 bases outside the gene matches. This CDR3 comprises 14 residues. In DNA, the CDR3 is TGTGCCATCAGTCTTCTAGGCGGGGGCTACGAGCAGTACTTC. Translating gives CAISLLGGGYEQYF.

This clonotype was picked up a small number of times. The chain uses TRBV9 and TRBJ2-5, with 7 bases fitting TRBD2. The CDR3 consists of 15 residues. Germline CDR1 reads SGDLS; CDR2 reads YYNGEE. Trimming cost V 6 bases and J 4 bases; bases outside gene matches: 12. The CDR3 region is CASTRTSGAGETQYF. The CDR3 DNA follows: TGTGCCAGCACCAGGACTAGTGGGGCAGGAGAGACCCAGTACTTC.

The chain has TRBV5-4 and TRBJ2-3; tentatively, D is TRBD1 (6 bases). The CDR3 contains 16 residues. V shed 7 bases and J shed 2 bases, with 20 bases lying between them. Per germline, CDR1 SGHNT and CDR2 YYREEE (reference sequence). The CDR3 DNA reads TGTGCCAGCCGCACTCACCCGGACAGCGCCACAGATACGCAGTATTTT. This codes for CASRTHPDSATDTQYF. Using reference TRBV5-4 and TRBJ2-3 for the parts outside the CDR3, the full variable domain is ETGVTQSPTHLIKTRGQQVTLRCSSQSGHNTVSWYQQALGQGPQFIFQYYREEENGRGNFPPRFSGLQFPNYSSELNVNALELDDSALYLCASRTHPDSATDTQYFGPGTRLTVL.

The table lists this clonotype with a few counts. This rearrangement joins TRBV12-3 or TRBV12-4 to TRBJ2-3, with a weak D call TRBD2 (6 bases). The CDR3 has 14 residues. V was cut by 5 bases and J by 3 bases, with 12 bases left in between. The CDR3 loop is CASSAPTSTDTQYF. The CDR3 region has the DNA TGTGCCAGCAGTGCCCCGACTAGTACAGATACGCAGTATTTT.

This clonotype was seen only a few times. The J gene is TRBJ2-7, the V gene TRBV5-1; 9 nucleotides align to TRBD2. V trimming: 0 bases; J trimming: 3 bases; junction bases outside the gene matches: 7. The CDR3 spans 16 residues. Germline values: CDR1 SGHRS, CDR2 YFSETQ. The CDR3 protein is CASSLGWTSDNYEQYF. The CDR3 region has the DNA TGCGCCAGCAGCTTGGGCTGGACTAGCGACAACTACGAGCAGTACTTC. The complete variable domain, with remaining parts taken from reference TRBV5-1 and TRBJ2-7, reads KAGVTQTPRYLIKTRGQQVTLSCSPISGHRSVSWYQQTPGQGLQFLFEYFSETQRNKGNFPGRFSGRQFSNSRSEMNVSTLELGDSALYLCASSLGWTSDNYEQYFGPGTRLTVT.

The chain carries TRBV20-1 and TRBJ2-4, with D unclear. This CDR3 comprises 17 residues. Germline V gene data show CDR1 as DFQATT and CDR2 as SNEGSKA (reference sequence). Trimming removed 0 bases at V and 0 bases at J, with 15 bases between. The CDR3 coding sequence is TGCAGTGCTAGAGAACGTGGCGCAGCAGAAGCCAAAAACATTCAGTACTTC. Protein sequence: CSARERGAAEAKNIQYF.